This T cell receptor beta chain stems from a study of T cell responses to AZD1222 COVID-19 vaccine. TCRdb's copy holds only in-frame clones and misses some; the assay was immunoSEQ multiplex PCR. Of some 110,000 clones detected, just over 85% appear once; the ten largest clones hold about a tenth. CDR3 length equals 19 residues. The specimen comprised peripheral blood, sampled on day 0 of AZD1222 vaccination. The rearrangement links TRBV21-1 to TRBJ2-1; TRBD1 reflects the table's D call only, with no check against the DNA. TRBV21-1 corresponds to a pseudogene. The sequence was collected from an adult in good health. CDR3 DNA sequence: TGTGCCAGCAGCAAAGCGTTCCCGGGACAGGGGGCCTCCTACAATGAGCAGTTCTTC. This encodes CASSKAFPGQGASYNEQFF.